This T cell receptor beta chain was sequenced for a study of PD-L1 blockade in urothelial cancer. The length of the CDR3 is 15 residues. Trimming took 2 bases from V and 5 from J; bases not matched to a gene: 3. Germline V gene sequence: CDR1 SGHRS, CDR2 YFSETQ. The method was immunoSEQ multiplex PCR; TCRdb's version includes in-frame clones alone and lacks a portion of them. The sample lists around 30,000 clones; roughly 80% were seen once. The specimen comprised PBMCs, sampled around atezolizumab (anti-PD-L1) treatment. The clonotype comes from a man aged 50-60 years with urothelial cancer. The rearrangement joins TRBV5-1 to TRBJ2-1; TRBD2 agrees at 11 bases. CDR3 nucleotides: TGCGCCAGCAGCTTACTAGCGGGAGCCAACAATGAGCAGTTCTTC. It yields the protein CASSLLAGANNEQFF.